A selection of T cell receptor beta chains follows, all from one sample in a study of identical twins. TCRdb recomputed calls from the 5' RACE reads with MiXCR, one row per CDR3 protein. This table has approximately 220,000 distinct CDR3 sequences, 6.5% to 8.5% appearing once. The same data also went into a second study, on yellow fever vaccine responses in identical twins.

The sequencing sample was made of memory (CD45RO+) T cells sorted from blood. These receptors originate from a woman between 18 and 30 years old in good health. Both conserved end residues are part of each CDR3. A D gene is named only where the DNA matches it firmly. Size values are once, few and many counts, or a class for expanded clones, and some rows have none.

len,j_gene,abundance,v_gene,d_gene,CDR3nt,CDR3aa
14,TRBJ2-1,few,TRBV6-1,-,TGTGCCAGCGAGAAACGAGACTCCTACAATGAGCAGTTCTTC,CASEKRDSYNEQFF
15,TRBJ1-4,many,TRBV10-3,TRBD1,TGTGCCATCAGTGAGTCGGACAGGGTACACGAAAAACTGTTTTTT,CAISESDRVHEKLFF
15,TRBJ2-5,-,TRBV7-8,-,TGTGCCAGCAGCTTATTCCTCAGCCTAACAGAGACCCAGTACTTC,CASSLFLSLTETQYF
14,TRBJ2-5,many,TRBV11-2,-,TGTGCCAGCAGCGTATTAGGGGCGGAGGAGACCCAGTACTTC,CASSVLGAEETQYF
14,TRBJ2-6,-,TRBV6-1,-,TGTGCCACTCCCGTCCGCTCTGGGGCCAACGTCCTGACTTTC,CATPVRSGANVLTF
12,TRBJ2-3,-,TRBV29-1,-,TGCAGCGTGGCTGAGGGCGCAGATACGCAGTATTTT,CSVAEGADTQYF
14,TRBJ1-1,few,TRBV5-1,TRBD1,TGCGCCAGCAGCGTACAGGGGGACGGCACTGAAGCTTTCTTT,CASSVQGDGTEAFF
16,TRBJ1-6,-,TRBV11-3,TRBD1,TGTGCCAGCAGCACCGACAGGGGGAAGGATAATTCACCCTTCCACTTT,CASSTDRGKDNSPFHF
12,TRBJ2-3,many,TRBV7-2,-,TGTGCCAGCAGCTTAGAAGGCAAGAGGGAGTATTTT,CASSLEGKREYF
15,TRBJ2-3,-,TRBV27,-,TGTGCCAGCAGTTGGGCGGGATTTAGCACAGATACGCAGTATTTT,CASSWAGFSTDTQYF
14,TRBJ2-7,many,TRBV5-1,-,TGCGCCAGCAGCTTAACGGGGGTTGACTACGAGCAGTACTTC,CASSLTGVDYEQYF
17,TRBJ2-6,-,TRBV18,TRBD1,TGTGCCAGCTCACCGACAGGGGCCTTCCCTGGGGCCAACGTCCTGACTTTC,CASSPTGAFPGANVLTF
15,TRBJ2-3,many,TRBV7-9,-,TGTGCCAGCAGCTCCCGACTTGAAAGCACAGATACGCAGTATTTT,CASSSRLESTDTQYF
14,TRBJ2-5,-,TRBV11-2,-,TGTGCCAGCAGCTTAGCCCAGACCTGGGAGACCCAGTACTTC,CASSLAQTWETQYF
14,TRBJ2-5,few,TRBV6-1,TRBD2,TGTGCCACCGGGAAGAGCCGGGAGGTAGAGACCCAGTACTTC,CATGKSREVETQYF
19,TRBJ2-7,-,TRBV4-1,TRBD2,TGCGCCAGCAGCCTCGCGCCTATTGCCGGGACTAGCGGGCGAAACGAGCAGTACTTC,CASSLAPIAGTSGRNEQYF
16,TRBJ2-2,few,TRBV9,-,TGTGCCAGCAGCGAAACAACCGGGACCTACACCGGGGAGCTGTTTTTT,CASSETTGTYTGELFF
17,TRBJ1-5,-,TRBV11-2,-,TGTGCCAGCAGCTTACGATCGCGGGCGAGCCTAGATCAGCCCCAGCATTTT,CASSLRSRASLDQPQHF
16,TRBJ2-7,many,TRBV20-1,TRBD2,TGCAGTGCTGGGGGGGTTTCCGGGACTAGCTCCTACGAGCAGTACTTC,CSAGGVSGTSSYEQYF
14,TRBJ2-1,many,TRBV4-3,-,TGCGCCAGCAGCCAAGAACCAGGGAGGAATGAGCAGTTCTTC,CASSQEPGRNEQFF
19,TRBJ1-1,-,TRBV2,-,TGTGCCAGCAAACCGACGGGGGGGGGTACTCGTCAAATGAACACTGAAGCTTTCTTT,CASKPTGGGTRQMNTEAFF
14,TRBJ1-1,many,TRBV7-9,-,TGTGCCAGCAGACGCGGACAGCTGAACACTGAAGCTTTCTTT,CASRRGQLNTEAFF
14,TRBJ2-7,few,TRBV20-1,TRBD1,TGCAGTGCTAGGGACAGGCCGAATAACTACGAGCAGTACTTC,CSARDRPNNYEQYF
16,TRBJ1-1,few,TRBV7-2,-,TGTGCCAGCAGCCAAAGGGGAAGGCTCATGAACACTGAAGCTTTCTTT,CASSQRGRLMNTEAFF
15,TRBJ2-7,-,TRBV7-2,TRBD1,TGTGCCAGCAGCTTAGAGGGGACAGGGGGCTACGAGCAGTACTTC,CASSLEGTGGYEQYF
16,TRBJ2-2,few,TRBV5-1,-,TGCGCCAGCCTCCCCTTGCCCAGCGTGAACACCGGGGAGCTGTTTTTT,CASLPLPSVNTGELFF
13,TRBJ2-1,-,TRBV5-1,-,TGCGCCAGCAGCTCCGCGGATTTGGGTGAGCAGTTCTTC,CASSSADLGEQFF
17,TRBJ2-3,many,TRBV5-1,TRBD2,TGCGCCAGCAGCTTGGCCCCTGGACTAGCGGGAGTAGATACGCAGTATTTT,CASSLAPGLAGVDTQYF
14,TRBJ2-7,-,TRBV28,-,TGTGCCAGCAGGCTCGGTAAGAGCTCCTACGAGCAGTACTTC,CASRLGKSSYEQYF
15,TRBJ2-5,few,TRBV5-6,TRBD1,TGTGCCAGCAGCTTGGTACAGGGGTACGGGGAGACCCAGTACTTC,CASSLVQGYGETQYF
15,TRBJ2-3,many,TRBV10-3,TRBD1,TGTGCCATCAGTCCGGGACAGAGAAGCCCAGATACGCAGTATTTT,CAISPGQRSPDTQYF
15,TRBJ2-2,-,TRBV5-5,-,TGTGCCAGCAGCTTGAGCCCAGGGAACACCGGGGAGCTGTTTTTT,CASSLSPGNTGELFF
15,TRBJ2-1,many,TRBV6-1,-,TGTGCCAGCCGTAGCAGGGGTTCCTCCTACAATGAGCAGTTCTTC,CASRSRGSSYNEQFF
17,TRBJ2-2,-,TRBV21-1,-,TGTGCCAGCAGCCGACGGGTCCCCCCCCCGTGGGCCGGGGAGCTGTTTTTT,CASSRRVPPPWAGELFF
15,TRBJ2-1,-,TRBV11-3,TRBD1,TGTGCCAGCAGCAACAGGGGAAGCTCCTACAATGAGCAGTTCTTC,CASSNRGSSYNEQFF
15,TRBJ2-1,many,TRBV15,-,TGTGCCACCAGCAGCGTCGGGAGTTCCTACAATGAGCAGTTCTTC,CATSSVGSSYNEQFF
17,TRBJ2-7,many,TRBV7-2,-,TGTGCCAGCAGCCTGCGAGTGGGGGGCGGGACCTCCTACGAGCAGTACTTC,CASSLRVGGGTSYEQYF
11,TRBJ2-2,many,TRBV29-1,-,TGCAGCGTTGGGTCCGACGGGGAGCTGTTTTTT,CSVGSDGELFF
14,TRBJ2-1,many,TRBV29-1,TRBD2,TGCAGCGTGCCGACTAGCGGAAGCACTTTGGAGCAGTTCTTC,CSVPTSGSTLEQFF
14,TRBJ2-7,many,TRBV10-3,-,TGTGCCATCAGAGCAGGGGCGGGGTCCTACGAGCAGTACTTC,CAIRAGAGSYEQYF
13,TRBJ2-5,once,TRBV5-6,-,TGTGCCAGCAGCCCGCGGACTGGAGAGACCCAGTACTTC,CASSPRTGETQYF
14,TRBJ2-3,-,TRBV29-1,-,TGCAGCGCCCCCGCCGCGGCTAGCACAGATACGCAGTATTTT,CSAPAAASTDTQYF
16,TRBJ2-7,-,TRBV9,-,TGTGCCAGCAGCGTAGGTTCGATCGGAGCTATCTACGAGCAGTACTTC,CASSVGSIGAIYEQYF
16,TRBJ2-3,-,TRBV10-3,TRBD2,TGTGCCATCAGTGAGGGACTAGCGGGGAGTAGAGATACGCAGTATTTT,CAISEGLAGSRDTQYF
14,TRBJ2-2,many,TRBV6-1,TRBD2,TGTGCCAGCCGTGACGCGGGAGGGACCGGGGAGCTGTTTTTT,CASRDAGGTGELFF
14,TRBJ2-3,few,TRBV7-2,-,TGTGCCAGCAGCGTAGAGTCATCAACCGATACGCAGTATTTT,CASSVESSTDTQYF
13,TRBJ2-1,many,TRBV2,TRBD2,TGTGCCAGCAGTGGACTAGCGGAGATTGAGCAGTTCTTC,CASSGLAEIEQFF
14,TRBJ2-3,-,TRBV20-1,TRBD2,TGCAGTGCACGACTAGCGTCTAGCACAGATACGCAGTATTTT,CSARLASSTDTQYF
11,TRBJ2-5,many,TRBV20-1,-,TGCAGTGCTGGACTTCAAGAGACCCAGTACTTC,CSAGLQETQYF
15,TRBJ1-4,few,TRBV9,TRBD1,TGTGCCAGCAGCGGCGCGGGACAGTATGGGGAAAAACTGTTTTTT,CASSGAGQYGEKLFF
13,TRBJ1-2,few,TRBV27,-,TGTGCCAGCAGTGGGGGCATGAGGGACGGCTACACCTTC,CASSGGMRDGYTF
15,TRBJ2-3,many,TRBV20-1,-,TGCAGTGCTGGGGACTTGGTTATGGGCACAGATACGCAGTATTTT,CSAGDLVMGTDTQYF
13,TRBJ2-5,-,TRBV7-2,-,TGTGCCAGCAGCTTAGACAACCAAGAGACCCAGTACTTC,CASSLDNQETQYF
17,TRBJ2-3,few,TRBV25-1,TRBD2,TGTGCCAGCAGTGAACTAACTAGCGGGGGGGCTTTAGATACGCAGTATTTT,CASSELTSGGALDTQYF
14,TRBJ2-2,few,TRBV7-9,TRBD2,TGTGCCAGCAGCGGGCGACTAGCTTCCGGGGAGCTGTTTTTT,CASSGRLASGELFF
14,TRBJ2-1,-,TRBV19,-,TGTGCCAGCAGAAGCGAGAGGTCCTACAATGAGCAGTTCTTC,CASRSERSYNEQFF
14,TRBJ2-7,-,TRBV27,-,TGTGCCAGCAGTTTGGACAGCCTCTCCTACGAGCAGTACTTC,CASSLDSLSYEQYF